Described below is a single TCR beta chain sequence and its context. Its antigen is currently unknown. This specimen comes from a study of cytotoxic CD8 clonotypes in ibrutinib-treated CLL. Study at large: IGHV unmutated roughly 18; relapsed/refractory fewer than 13; treatment-naive about 14. Study conclusions and caveats: Private clonotypes, not public ones, expanded at ibrutinib response. Clonality, elevated at ibrutinib response, dropped back toward baseline at progression.

The CDR3 runs 14 residues. The germline V gene encodes CDR1 SGHVS and CDR2 FNYEAQ. The V and J ends lost 0 bases and 7 bases respectively, with 10 bases between them. Profiling relied on immunoSEQ multiplex PCR, and the TCRdb table lists in-frame clones only, not all of them. This sample has 20,000 to 30,000 clones, with approximately 71% found just once. The sequenced sample was PBMCs, obtained after 12 months of ibrutinib treatment. The gene calls are TRBV7-6 and TRBJ1-3; TRBD1 might be the D (5 bases). The clonotype comes from a human donor with chronic lymphocytic leukemia. DNA for the CDR3: TGTGCCAGCAGCTTAGCCAGGGAGGCGAACACCATATATTTT. It codes for CASSLAREANTIYF.